The source of this T cell receptor (beta chain) is a study of neurological immune-mediated disorders (dated by TCRdb to 2018 to 2020). About the investigation overall: Of the 35 or so multiple sclerosis patients, about 31 had relapsing-remitting MS and 3 had secondary progressive MS. Peripheral blood TCR-beta repertoires from HTLV-I-associated myelopathy (HAM/TSP) patients, multiple sclerosis patients and healthy controls were compared by UMI-based sequencing. Alongside PBMC samples, the set of around 99 TCR-beta libraries contained longitudinal samples, technical triplicates, and paired CD4+ and CD8+ T-cell subsets that had been sorted. The cohort comprised roughly 65 subjects: about 14 HAM/TSP patients, around 34 multiple sclerosis patients and around 20 healthy controls. The paper's findings and limits, for the study overall: No clinical or MRI features were associated with the MS cluster, and the authors said that larger cohorts are needed. In phylogenetic analysis, the repertoires of 18 of 34 MS patients grouped into a cluster of related CDR3 sequences, which suggests a possible signature at the repertoire level. TCR clonal expansion was highest in HAM/TSP patients and lowest in MS patients, with MS patients falling below even healthy controls. No identical CDR3 amino acid sequences were found to be shared among expanded clones across subjects, suggesting that TCR-beta repertoires were private in all groups.

This clonotype was counted ten times or more. This clone's antigen is unknown. The sample holds no much larger clone one base away, and base qualities are not on file. Unsorted PBMC libraries were generated from 2 million PBMCs stored in RNAlater at -80 °C until RNA extraction. The multiple sclerosis patients were enrolled in a US clinical protocol that evaluated disease progression with magnetic resonance imaging. PBMCs were separated from peripheral blood using Ficoll-Hypaque density gradient centrifugation and then cryopreserved in liquid nitrogen. cDNA was synthesized by template-switch 5'RACE using a primer with a 10-nucleotide random unique molecular identifier that tagged each TCR transcript. Every sequencing run yielded over 170 million TCR-beta sequences covering 15-18 subjects. Total RNA was extracted with the RNeasy kit. The KAPA Real-time Library Amplification kit was used to amplify TCR-beta VDJ regions with primers targeting the TCR constant region and the 5'RACE anchor. Sample indexes and Illumina adaptors were added in a first PCR, after which library yield was increased in a second PCR. After Ampure bead purification, the TCR product of roughly 650 bp was size-selected on a 2% E-gel SizeSelection system. Before pooling, libraries had their quality checked on a Bioanalyzer, their concentration measured with Qubit, and their quantity determined with the Kapa Library Quantification kit. Libraries were sequenced paired-end 2 x 150 bp on an Illumina HiSeq 2500. To increase sequence diversity, about 23-32% phiX was spiked into each library pool. As for the authors' bioinformatics: Quality-filtered reads were processed with the UMI-based MiGEC pipeline, which removed over 75% of raw TCR sequences during error correction. IMGT germline references were used for aligning VDJ genes, and each clonotype was defined as a unique CDR3 amino acid sequence together with its V-J genes. Clonal expansion, Shannon diversity and CDR3 relatedness (CalcPairwiseDistances, ClusterSamples) were evaluated with VDJtools, and phylogenetic trees were built with CLCbio workbench. A clone was classed as expanded if it had 8 or more unique UMIs, a cutoff based on coefficient-of-variation modelling across technical triplicates. The public reads were quality trimmed at Q25 with fastp and then assembled into clones with MiXCR by TCRdb, keeping productive beta chains. Entries are consolidated by CDR3 protein sequence, retaining the most common genes and DNA. TCRdb's processing, not the authors', yielded these V and J calls. Across this sample there are roughly 70,000 distinct CDR3 sequences, with 4% to 6% seen only once. The top ten clonotypes cover 2.5% to 3% of the sample.

The junction shows trimming of 4 bases on V and 8 bases on J, plus 21 bases between the germline ends. The germline V gene supplies CDR1 LGHNA and CDR2 YNFKEQ. From its cysteine to its phenylalanine, the CDR3 spans 15 amino acids. Solely the CDR3 DNA is kept, with 45 bases framed from the first base. Sequencing was performed on PBMCs. This clonotype was obtained from a woman between 25 and 40 years old with multiple sclerosis. The sequence links TRBV4-2 to TRBJ2-7, with the D call perhaps TRBD1 or TRBD2, each one matching 5 bases. DNA sequence: TGTGCCAGCAGCCCAAATGGGGACGCCTCTGTACAGCAGTACTTC. Translated, it gives CASSPNGDASVQQYF.